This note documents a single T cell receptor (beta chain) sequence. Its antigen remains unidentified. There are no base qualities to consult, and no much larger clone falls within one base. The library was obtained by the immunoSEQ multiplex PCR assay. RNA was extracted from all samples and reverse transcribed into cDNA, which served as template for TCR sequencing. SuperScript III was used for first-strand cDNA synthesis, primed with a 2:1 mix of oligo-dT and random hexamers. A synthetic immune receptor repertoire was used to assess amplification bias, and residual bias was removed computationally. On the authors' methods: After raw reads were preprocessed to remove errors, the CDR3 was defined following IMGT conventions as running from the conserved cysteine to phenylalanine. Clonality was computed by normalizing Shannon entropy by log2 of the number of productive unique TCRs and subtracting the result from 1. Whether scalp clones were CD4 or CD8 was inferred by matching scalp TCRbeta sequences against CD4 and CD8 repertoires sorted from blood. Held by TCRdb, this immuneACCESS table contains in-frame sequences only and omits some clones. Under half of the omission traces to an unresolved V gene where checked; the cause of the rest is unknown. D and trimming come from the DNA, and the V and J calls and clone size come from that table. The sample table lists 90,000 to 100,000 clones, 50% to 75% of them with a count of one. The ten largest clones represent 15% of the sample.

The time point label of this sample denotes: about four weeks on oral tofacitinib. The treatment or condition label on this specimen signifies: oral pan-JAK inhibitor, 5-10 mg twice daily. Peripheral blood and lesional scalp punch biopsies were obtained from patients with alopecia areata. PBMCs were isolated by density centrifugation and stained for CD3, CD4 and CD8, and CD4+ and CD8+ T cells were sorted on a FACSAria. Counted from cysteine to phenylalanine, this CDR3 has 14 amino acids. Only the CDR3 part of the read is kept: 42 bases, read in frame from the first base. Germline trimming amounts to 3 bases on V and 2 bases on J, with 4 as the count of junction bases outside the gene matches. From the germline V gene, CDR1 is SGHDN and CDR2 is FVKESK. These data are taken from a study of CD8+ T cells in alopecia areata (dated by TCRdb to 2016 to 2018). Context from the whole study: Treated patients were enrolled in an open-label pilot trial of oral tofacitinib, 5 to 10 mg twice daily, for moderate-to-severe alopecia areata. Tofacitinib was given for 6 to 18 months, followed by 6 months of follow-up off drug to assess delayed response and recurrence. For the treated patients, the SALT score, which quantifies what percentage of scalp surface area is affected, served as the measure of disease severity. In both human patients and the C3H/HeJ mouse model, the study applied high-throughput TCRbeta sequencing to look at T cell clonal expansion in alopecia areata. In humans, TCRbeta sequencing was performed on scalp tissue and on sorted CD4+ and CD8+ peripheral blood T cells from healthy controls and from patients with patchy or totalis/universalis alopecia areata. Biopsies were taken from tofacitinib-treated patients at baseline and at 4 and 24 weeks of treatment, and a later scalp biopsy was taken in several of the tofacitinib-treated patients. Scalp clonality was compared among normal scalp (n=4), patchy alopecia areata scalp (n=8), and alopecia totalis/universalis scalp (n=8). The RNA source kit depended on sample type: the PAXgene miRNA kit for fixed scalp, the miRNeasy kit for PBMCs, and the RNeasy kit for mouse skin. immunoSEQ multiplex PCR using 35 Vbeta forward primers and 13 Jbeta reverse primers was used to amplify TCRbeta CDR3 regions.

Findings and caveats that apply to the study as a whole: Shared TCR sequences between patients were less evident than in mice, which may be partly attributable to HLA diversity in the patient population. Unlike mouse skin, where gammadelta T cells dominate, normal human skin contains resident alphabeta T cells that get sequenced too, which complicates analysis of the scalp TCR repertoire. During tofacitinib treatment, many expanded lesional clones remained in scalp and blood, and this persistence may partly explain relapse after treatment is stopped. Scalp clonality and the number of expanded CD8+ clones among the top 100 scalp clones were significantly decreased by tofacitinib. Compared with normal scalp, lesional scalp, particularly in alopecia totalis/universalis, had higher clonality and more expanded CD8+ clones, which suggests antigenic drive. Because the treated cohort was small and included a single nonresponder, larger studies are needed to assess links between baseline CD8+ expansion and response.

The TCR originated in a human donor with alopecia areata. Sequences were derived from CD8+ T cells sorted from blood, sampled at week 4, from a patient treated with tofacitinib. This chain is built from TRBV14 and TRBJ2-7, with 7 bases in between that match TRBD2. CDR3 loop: CASSHHGRAYEQYF. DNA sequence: TGTGCCAGCAGCCATCATGGGAGGGCCTACGAGCAGTACTTC.